A single count supports the clone carrying this T cell receptor (beta chain). The data originate from a study of blood T cells in healthy people across ages. There are 15 residues in the CDR3. V lost 7 bases to trimming and J lost 0 bases, with 13 bases between them. The germline gives CDR1 MNHEY, CDR2 SVGAGI. A second PCR of 7 to 11 cycles used a sample-barcoded 5' primer and a J-beta primer mix. Tagging of each cDNA molecule was performed by a template-switch adaptor with 12 random nucleotides. TCRdb reprocessed the 5' RACE reads with MiXCR, giving one entry per CDR3 protein. This sample has about 1.1 million distinct CDR3 sequences, with roughly two fifths found just once.

Sample: blood. This receptor was obtained from a man between 18 and 29 years old in good health. V usage is TRBV6-5 and J usage is TRBJ2-1, with D perhaps matching TRBD1 (5 bases). The CDR3 here is CASTNKGFSYNEQFF. CDR3 coding DNA: TGTGCCAGCACAAATAAGGGGTTCTCCTACAATGAGCAGTTCTTC.